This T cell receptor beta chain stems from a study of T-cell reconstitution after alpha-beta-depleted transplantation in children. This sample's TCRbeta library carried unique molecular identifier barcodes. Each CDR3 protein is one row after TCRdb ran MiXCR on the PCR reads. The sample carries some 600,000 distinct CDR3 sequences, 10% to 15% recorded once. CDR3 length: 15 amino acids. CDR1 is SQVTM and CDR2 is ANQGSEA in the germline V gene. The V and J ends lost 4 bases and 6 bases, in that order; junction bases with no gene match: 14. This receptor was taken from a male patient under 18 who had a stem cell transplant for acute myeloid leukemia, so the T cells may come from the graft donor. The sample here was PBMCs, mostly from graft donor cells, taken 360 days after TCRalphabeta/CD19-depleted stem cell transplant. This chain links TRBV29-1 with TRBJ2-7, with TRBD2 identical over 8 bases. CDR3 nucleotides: TGCAGCGTTGTGGCCCTAAGCGGGAGACCCGGCGAGCAGTACTTC. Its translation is CSVVALSGRPGEQYF.